One and the same sample provided the 24 T cell receptor beta chains below, sequenced in a study of HIV-infected patients and healthy controls. The repertoire came from unfractionated whole blood and reflected all unsorted peripheral T cells. Reverse transcription used approximately 500 ng RNA and constant-region primers for alpha and beta. Separate chain-specific third strand synthesis with multiplexing indices produced the alpha and beta libraries. TCRdb re-called the 5' RACE reads through MiXCR, storing one row per CDR3 protein. The table shows 15,000 to 20,000 distinct CDR3 sequences, with around 5.5% occurring only once. Sequences were obtained from blood. Source of these receptors: an adult in good health.

The CDR3 here is CASSRGSTDTQYF. The CDR3 DNA is TGTGCCAGCTCCCGGGGGAGCACAGATACGCAGTATTTT. The rearrangement joins TRBV6-5 to TRBJ2-3, with a weak D call TRBD2 (6 bases). The germline V gene has CDR1 MNHEY and CDR2 SVGAGI. The V gene lost 8 bases and the J gene lost 0 bases, with 9 bases spanning the gap. This CDR3 has 13 residues.

This clonotype was observed at least ten times. V and J are TRBV20-1 and TRBJ2-5; a possible D gene is TRBD1 (5 bases). Trimming cost V 4 bases and J 5 bases, with 14 bases left between them. This CDR3 contains 13 residues. Germline assignment: CDR1 DFQATT and CDR2 SNEGSKA (reference sequence). The CDR3, as DNA: TGCAGTGCTATACAGGCTCCAGGGGAGACCCAGTACTTC. Protein product: CSAIQAPGETQYF.

This clonotype was counted many times. The J gene is TRBJ2-7, the V gene TRBV7-6; D remains ambiguous. With 5 bases removed from V and 5 bases from J, the gap between germline ends came to 16 bases. Per the germline V gene, CDR1 is SGHVS and CDR2 is FNYEAQ. The CDR3 extends over 14 amino acids. CDR3 nucleotide sequence: TGTGCCAGCAGCCCAGACATAGCTGTCGACGAGCAGTACTTC. It yields the protein CASSPDIAVDEQYF.

This clonotype came up many times. V gene TRBV5-1 combines with J gene TRBJ1-6; weak D call: TRBD1 (5 bases). CDR1 and CDR2 from the germline V gene are SGHRS and YFSETQ. V shed 0 bases and J shed 8 bases, with 9 bases lying between them. There are 14 residues in the CDR3. The CDR3 nucleotides read TGCGCCAGCAGCTTGGACCTGGGGGATTCACCCCTCCACTTT. As protein: CASSLDLGDSPLHF.

This clonotype was seen repeatedly, ten times or more. The genes are TRBV20-1 and TRBJ2-1; D is possibly TRBD1 or TRBD2 (5 bases each). The CDR3 runs 15 residues. V lost 3 bases and J lost 0, with 12 bases in between. Germline loops: CDR1 DFQATT, CDR2 SNEGSKA (reference sequence). Here the CDR3 DNA reads TGCAGTGCTAGGGGGGTAACGAGCTCCTACAATGAGCAGTTCTTC. This encodes CSARGVTSSYNEQFF.

Ten or more counts support this clonotype. This chain links TRBV19 with TRBJ1-1; D unresolved. The germline V gene encodes CDR1 LNHDA and CDR2 SQIVND (reference sequence). V shed 1 base and J shed 3 bases, with 9 bases lying between them. The CDR3 is made up of 14 amino acids. The CDR3 bases are TGTGCCAGTAGTATAGTCCCTCACGACACTGAAGCTTTCTTT. It is translated as CASSIVPHDTEAFF.

In its sample, this clonotype was seen many times. The chain couples TRBV11-2 to TRBJ2-3; 9 nucleotides align to TRBD2. Unmatched junction bases numbered 3, after V lost 2 bases and J lost 6 bases. Germline V lookup: CDR1 SGHAT, CDR2 FQNNGV. This CDR3 region has 14 residues. CDR3 in DNA: TGTGCCAGCAGCTTATGGACTAGCGAGGATACGCAGTATTTT. It is translated as CASSLWTSEDTQYF.

There are many counts of this clonotype. Written as DNA, the CDR3 is TGTGCCAGCAGCCGCCACAGGGGCGGAGGCTACACCTTC. Its translation is CASSRHRGGGYTF. The genes are TRBV14 and TRBJ1-2; 7 bases map to TRBD1. Germline loops: CDR1 SGHDN, CDR2 FVKESK. V lost 4 bases, J lost 8 bases, and 7 bases stayed unmatched. The CDR3 is 13 amino acids.

This clonotype was observed many times. The V and J genes are TRBV2 and TRBJ2-2; D is unclear. Trimming stripped 0 bases from V and 4 bases from J, with 9 bases between. The CDR3 has 15 amino acids. Germline V gene sequence: CDR1 SNHLY, CDR2 FYNNEI. Written as DNA, the CDR3 is TGTGCCAGCAGTGAAGCACTGGCGGTCACCGGGGAGCTGTTTTTT. It is translated as CASSEALAVTGELFF.

This clonotype was seen ten or more times. The chain links TRBV24-1 to TRBJ2-1; D tentatively reads TRBD1 or TRBD2 (5 bases each). The CDR3 extends over 15 amino acids. The germline V gene has CDR1 KGHDR and CDR2 SFDVKD. Trimming left V 3 bases short and J 5 bases short, with 13 bases between. The CDR3 is CATSDPPPGHNEQFF. For the CDR3, the DNA is TGTGCCACCAGTGATCCCCCCCCGGGGCACAATGAGCAGTTCTTC.

This sequence joins TRBV7-3 and TRBJ1-6; D may be TRBD1 (6 bases). The CDR3 totals 15 residues. Trimming took 5 bases from V and 6 from J, leaving 14 bases between them. Germline-derived CDR1 and CDR2 are SGHTA and FQGTGA. CDR3 region: CASSPATGRNSPLHF. In DNA, the CDR3 is TGTGCCAGCAGCCCGGCGACAGGACGTAATTCACCCCTCCACTTT.

This clonotype showed up many times. The chain has TRBV5-1 and TRBJ1-1; D is perhaps TRBD1 (5 bases). The germline V and J ends were trimmed by 0 bases and 0 bases, with 9 bases remaining between them. Germline V gene lookup returns CDR1 SGHRS and CDR2 YFSETQ. The CDR3 length is 15 residues. CDR3 sequence (DNA): TGCGCCAGCAGCTTGGACGGGACGGTGAACACTGAAGCTTTCTTT. Protein sequence: CASSLDGTVNTEAFF.

This clonotype was counted at least ten times. This rearrangement joins TRBV5-1 to TRBJ2-3, with 8 nucleotides matching TRBD2. V shed 7 bases, J shed 6 bases, and the junction held 4 bases outside the gene matches. This CDR3 is 12 amino acids long. Germline CDR1 reads SGHRS; CDR2 reads YFSETQ. Written as DNA, the CDR3 is TGCGCCAGCTTGCTAGCGGGTGATACGCAGTATTTT. The encoded protein is CASLLAGDTQYF.

This clonotype was counted many times. The chain joins TRBV20-1 to TRBJ2-7; the match to TRBD2 covers 12 bases. The germline gives CDR1 DFQATT, CDR2 SNEGSKA (reference sequence). This CDR3 is built from 15 residues. The V and J ends lost 3 bases and 12 bases, in that order; junction bases with no gene match: 15. This CDR3 is CSASSATSGGRYRYF. In DNA form, the CDR3 reads TGCAGTGCTAGTTCCGCGACTAGCGGGGGCCGATATAGGTACTTC.

This clonotype was found many times. The chain is built from TRBV29-1 and TRBJ2-2, with TRBD2 as a possible D gene (6 bases). V was cut by 6 bases and J by 7 bases, with 15 bases left in between. Germline loops: CDR1 SQVTM, CDR2 ANQGSEA. The CDR3 loop spans 13 amino acids. CDR3 protein: CSVEGSYDGELFF. The DNA for the CDR3 is TGCAGCGTGGAGGGCTCCTACGACGGGGAGCTGTTTTTT.

This clonotype was detected many times. The rearrangement joins TRBV24-1 to TRBJ2-3; D is uncertain. This CDR3 is 15 amino acids long. Trimming took 5 bases from V and 0 from J, leaving 11 bases between them. Germline-derived CDR1 and CDR2 are KGHDR and SFDVKD. Here the CDR3 DNA reads TGTGCCACCAGTGGCGGCACGGGTAGCACAGATACGCAGTATTTT. As protein: CATSGGTGSTDTQYF.

This clonotype ranks as medium-sized. The chain is built from TRBV10-3 and TRBJ1-2; TRBD1 might be the D (5 bases). The CDR3 has 16 amino acids. Germline assignment: CDR1 ENHRY and CDR2 SYGVKD. V lost 4 bases, J lost 0 bases, and 15 bases lay in between. The CDR3 DNA is TGTGCCATCAGTGGTTGGGACCGTATCGCTAACTATGGCTACACCTTC. Protein: CAISGWDRIANYGYTF.

In this sample, this clonotype turned up many times. This chain connects TRBV5-1 to TRBJ2-1; D remains unclear. The V end lost 4 bases, the J end lost 11 bases, and 19 bases lay between the germline ends. There are 14 residues in the CDR3. Germline V gene lookup returns CDR1 SGHRS and CDR2 YFSETQ. CDR3 DNA: TGCGCCAGCAGCCCGACTTCTACACCACCGAAGCAGTTCTTC. As protein: CASSPTSTPPKQFF.

The table lists this clonotype with a few counts. The V and J genes are TRBV12-3 or TRBV12-4 and TRBJ1-5; 10 bases map to TRBD1. J lost 4 bases, V lost 5 bases, and 5 bases had no gene match. CDR3 length: 15 residues. The CDR3 DNA follows: TGTGCCAGCAGTCCCCCGGGACAGGGGAATCAGCCCCAGCATTTT. As protein: CASSPPGQGNQPQHF.

The table lists this clonotype with many counts. V and J are TRBV6-1 and TRBJ2-3; D is perhaps TRBD2 (5 bases). Per the germline V gene, CDR1 is MNHNS and CDR2 is SASEGT. Trimming stripped 6 bases from V and 5 bases from J, with 18 bases between. This CDR3 contains 15 residues. CDR3 nucleotides: TGTGCCAGCAGGAGGGAAAGGGATCGGTTAGATACGCAGTATTTT. It encodes CASRRERDRLDTQYF.

This clonotype was seen many times. The genes are TRBV11-2 and TRBJ1-1; D perhaps matches TRBD1 (5 bases). CDR1 and CDR2 from the germline V gene are SGHAT and FQNNGV. The V gene lost 2 bases and the J gene lost 3 bases, with 25 bases spanning the gap. The CDR3 loop spans 19 amino acids. This CDR3 is CASSLFFSPEGFGDTEAFF. The CDR3 bases are TGTGCCAGCAGCTTATTTTTCAGCCCAGAGGGGTTCGGCGACACTGAAGCTTTCTTT. The full variable domain, completed using reference TRBV11-2 and TRBJ1-1, is EAGVAQSPRYKIIEKRQSVAFWCNPISGHATLYWYQQILGQGPKLLIQFQNNGVVDDSQLPKDRFSAERLKGVDSTLKIQPAKLEDSAVYLCASSLFFSPEGFGDTEAFFGQGTRLTVV.

In its sample, this clonotype was seen a few times. This chain links TRBV4-2 with TRBJ2-2; 8 bases agree with TRBD2. Germline assignment: CDR1 LGHNA and CDR2 YNFKEQ. V gave up 0 bases and J gave up 6 bases; unmatched junction bases: 18. The CDR3 has 20 amino acids. This CDR3 reads CASSQERGRGLVALAGELFF. The DNA for the CDR3 is TGTGCCAGCAGCCAAGAGAGAGGACGGGGACTAGTTGCTCTCGCCGGGGAGCTGTTTTTT.

This clonotype appeared many times. The chain uses TRBV5-1 and TRBJ2-5, with 8 bases that match TRBD2. V lost 4 bases, J lost 5 bases, and 4 bases stayed unmatched. The germline V gene encodes CDR1 SGHRS and CDR2 YFSETQ. The CDR3 runs 13 residues. CDR3 in DNA: TGCGCCAGCAGCCCGGGACTAGAGGAGACCCAGTACTTC. It yields the protein CASSPGLEETQYF.

This clonotype rates as medium-sized. In DNA, the CDR3 is TGTGCCAGCAGTTCAGACAGGGTAAATCAGCCCCAGCATTTT. This gives the protein CASSSDRVNQPQHF. The gene calls are TRBV28 and TRBJ1-5; TRBD1 agrees at 7 bases. V lost 4 bases to trimming and J lost 4 bases; unmatched junction nucleotides: 4. The CDR3 has 14 residues. CDR1 MDHEN and CDR2 SYDVKM come from the germline V gene. The full variable domain, rest sourced from reference TRBV28 and TRBJ1-5, is DVKVTQSSRYLVKRTGEKVFLECVQDMDHENMFWYRQDPGLGLRLIYFSYDVKMKEKGDIPEGYSVSREKKERFSLILESASTNQTSMYLCASSSDRVNQPQHFGDGTRLSIL.